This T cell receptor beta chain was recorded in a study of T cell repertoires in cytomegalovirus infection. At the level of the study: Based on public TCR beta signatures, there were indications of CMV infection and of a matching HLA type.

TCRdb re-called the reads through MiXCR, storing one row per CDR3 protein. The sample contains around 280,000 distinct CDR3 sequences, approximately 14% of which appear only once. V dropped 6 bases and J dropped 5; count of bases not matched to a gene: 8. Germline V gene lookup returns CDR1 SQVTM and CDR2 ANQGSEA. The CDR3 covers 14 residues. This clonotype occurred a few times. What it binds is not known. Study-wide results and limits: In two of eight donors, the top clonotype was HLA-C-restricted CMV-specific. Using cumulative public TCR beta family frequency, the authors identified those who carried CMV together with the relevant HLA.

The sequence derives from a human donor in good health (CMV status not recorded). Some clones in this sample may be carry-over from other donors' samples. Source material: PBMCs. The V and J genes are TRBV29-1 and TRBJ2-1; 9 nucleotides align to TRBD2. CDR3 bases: TGCAGCGTCGATCGGACTAGCGTGAACAATGAGCAGTTCTTC. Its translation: CSVDRTSVNNEQFF.